A single sample gave rise to the 17 T cell receptor beta chains below, sequenced in a study of technical replicates of blood from a handful of donors. The repertoire was sequenced with immunoSEQ multiplex PCR; TCRdb's copy has only in-frame clones and lacks some. Of approximately 81,000 clones in the sample, 70% to 90% are singletons; the top ten hold approximately 3.5%. The sample was PBMCs. These receptors all stem from a human donor in good health. Some clones in this sample may be carry-over from other donors' samples.

This rearrangement joins TRBV7-8 to TRBJ2-3; 10 positions agree with TRBD2. Looked up from germline, CDR1 is SGHVS and CDR2 is FQNEAQ. The V segment lost 5 bases and the J segment 8 bases; nucleotides outside the gene matches: 7. This CDR3 region has 14 residues. The CDR3 coding sequence is TGTGCCAGCAGCCAGCGGGGGGGGGAAGCTACGCAGTATTTT. As protein: CASSQRGGEATQYF.

The chain combines TRBV7-9 with TRBJ2-3, with 7 bases that match TRBD1. Germline loops: CDR1 SEHNR, CDR2 FQNEAQ (reference sequence). The CDR3 runs to 16 residues. The J segment lost 6 bases and the V segment lost 5 bases, leaving 14 bases of the junction unmatched. Here the CDR3 DNA reads TGTGCCAGCAGCATAGACAGGGCTGGGGAACGGGATACGCAGTATTTT. Translating it yields CASSIDRAGERDTQYF.

The chain has TRBV19 and TRBJ2-1, with 9 bases lining up with TRBD2. Germline CDR1 and CDR2: LNHDA and SQIVND (reference sequence). V gave up 5 bases and J gave up 15 bases; unmatched junction bases: 8. CDR3 length: 12 residues. Written as DNA, the CDR3 is TGTGCCAGTAGTCCTAGCGGGGCGCCGATGTTCTTC. It translates to CASSPSGAPMFF.

This clone was counted a single time. The rearrangement links TRBV7-2 to TRBJ1-3; maybe TRBD1 (6 bases). Germline loops: CDR1 SGHTA, CDR2 FQGNSA. The V end lost 5 bases, the J end lost 4 bases, and 12 bases lay between the germline ends. The CDR3 runs 14 residues. Written as DNA, the CDR3 is TGTGCCAGCAGCCCCACAGGGAGAGGAAACACCATATATTTT. It is translated as CASSPTGRGNTIYF.

This clone is a singleton in its sample. The V and J genes are TRBV2 and TRBJ2-5, with 11 bases matching TRBD2. The CDR3 length is 19 residues. V gave up 5 bases and J gave up 0 bases; unmatched junction bases: 14. CDR1 is SNHLY and CDR2 is FYNNEI in the germline V gene. CDR3 loop: CASSKIPLAGGPHQETQYF. For the CDR3, the DNA is TGTGCCAGCAGTAAAATCCCGCTAGCGGGGGGACCTCACCAAGAGACCCAGTACTTC.

The V call is TRBV15, the J call TRBJ2-2; the match to TRBD2 covers 7 bases. This CDR3 region has 15 residues. Germline CDR1 reads LNHNV; CDR2 reads YYDKDF (reference sequence). V was pared by 1 base and J by 3 bases, with 2 bases of the junction left unmatched. This chain's CDR3 is CATSRGGGDTGELFF. CDR3 nucleotides: TGTGCCACCAGCAGAGGTGGGGGGGACACCGGGGAGCTGTTTTTT.

V and J are TRBV10-3 and TRBJ2-7; tentative D call: TRBD2 (6 bases). Germline-derived CDR1 and CDR2 are ENHRY and SYGVKD. The CDR3 sequence is 14 residues long. Trimming left V 2 bases short and J 3 bases short, with 11 bases between. The CDR3, as DNA: TGTGCCATCAGTGAGGGGGGGTCGGTCTACGAGCAGTACTTC. It yields the protein CAISEGGSVYEQYF.

The rearrangement uses TRBV7-2 and TRBJ2-7; 8 bases map to TRBD2. Germline values: CDR1 SGHTA, CDR2 FQGNSA. CDR3 length equals 17 residues. The J segment lost 5 bases and the V segment lost 4 bases, leaving 16 bases of the junction unmatched. This CDR3 is CASSWFRRTSNLDEQYF. The CDR3 DNA is TGTGCCAGCAGCTGGTTCCGGCGGACTAGCAACTTGGACGAGCAGTACTTC.

The chain carries TRBV7-2 and TRBJ2-1; no firm D call. The V end lost 2 bases, the J end lost 7 bases, and 3 bases lay between the germline ends. This CDR3 is built from 11 residues. The germline CDR1 and CDR2 sequences are SGHTA and FQGNSA. The CDR3 region has the DNA TGTGCCAGCAGCTTACTGAATGAGCAGTTCTTC. This codes for CASSLLNEQFF.

This chain joins TRBV6-6 and TRBJ2-1; D remains unclear. The V and J ends lost 5 bases and 1 base respectively, with 12 bases between them. Germline V gene data show CDR1 as MNHNY and CDR2 as SVGAGI (reference sequence). This CDR3 spans 15 amino acids. The CDR3 region has the DNA TGTGCCAGCAGTCCAACAACACCTTCCTACAATGAGCAGTTCTTC. Translation: CASSPTTPSYNEQFF.

This rearrangement joins TRBV18 to TRBJ1-4; 10 nucleotides match TRBD1. V lost 3 bases to trimming and J lost 7 bases; unmatched junction nucleotides: 11. CDR3 length equals 17 residues. CDR1 is KGHSH, CDR2 LQKENI, per germline. The chain's CDR3 is CASSPRQGAPLSEKLFF. As DNA, the CDR3 is TGTGCCAGCTCACCTAGACAGGGGGCGCCTCTAAGTGAAAAACTGTTTTTT.

The J gene is TRBJ1-1, the V gene TRBV6-5; 7 bases map to TRBD1. CDR1 MNHEY and CDR2 SVGAGI come from the germline V gene. The CDR3 runs 15 residues. The V gene end was trimmed by 6 bases and the J gene end by 4 bases; junction bases not matched to a gene: 11. Here the CDR3 reads CASRKSHSGGTEAFF. CDR3 nucleotide sequence: TGTGCCAGCAGAAAATCACATTCAGGGGGCACTGAAGCTTTCTTT.

V usage is TRBV29-1 and J usage is TRBJ2-7; D is ambiguous. The V gene lost 1 base and the J gene lost 0 bases, with 7 bases spanning the gap. Germline V gives CDR1 SQVTM, CDR2 ANQGSEA. CDR3 length: 13 amino acids. The CDR3 loop reads CSVEGAVSYEQYF. In nucleotides, the CDR3 is TGCAGCGTTGAAGGGGCAGTCTCCTACGAGCAGTACTTC.

The table lists this clone with a few counts. The chain links TRBV4-3 to TRBJ1-4; no firm D call. The germline CDR1 and CDR2 sequences are LGHNA and YSLEER. Trimming took 1 base from V and 6 from J, leaving 9 bases between them. The CDR3 loop spans 14 amino acids. The CDR3 DNA follows: TGCGCCAGCAGCCAAGGCTGGCAGGATGAAAAACTGTTTTTT. This translates into CASSQGWQDEKLFF.

This clone appeared a single time. The genes are TRBV5-4 and TRBJ2-1; 12 bases fit TRBD2. Germline CDR1 is SGHNT and CDR2 is YYREEE (reference sequence). V lost 4 bases and J lost 5; bases outside the gene matches: 7. CDR3 length: 16 residues. The CDR3 here is CASSPRLAGANNEQFF. The CDR3 DNA reads as TGTGCCAGCAGCCCTAGACTAGCGGGGGCTAACAATGAGCAGTTCTTC.

This chain connects TRBV9 to TRBJ2-7, with 9 bases lining up with TRBD1. V lost 4 bases, J lost 6 bases, and 8 bases stayed unmatched. Germline lookup yields CDR1 SGDLS and CDR2 YYNGEE. The CDR3 consists of 14 residues. The CDR3 coding sequence is TGTGCCAGCAGCCTCCGGGACAGGGAGGGCGAGCAGTACTTC. This translates into CASSLRDREGEQYF.

The CDR3 coding sequence is TGTGCCAGTAGTTTCCAGAGGGGGCTCAGTCAGCCCCAGCATTTT. It translates to CASSFQRGLSQPQHF. The genes are TRBV19 and TRBJ1-5; 7 bases agree with TRBD1. Germline V lookup: CDR1 LNHDA, CDR2 SQIVND (reference sequence). CDR3 length: 15 amino acids. V was clipped by 5 bases and J by 6 bases; unmatched bases: 10.